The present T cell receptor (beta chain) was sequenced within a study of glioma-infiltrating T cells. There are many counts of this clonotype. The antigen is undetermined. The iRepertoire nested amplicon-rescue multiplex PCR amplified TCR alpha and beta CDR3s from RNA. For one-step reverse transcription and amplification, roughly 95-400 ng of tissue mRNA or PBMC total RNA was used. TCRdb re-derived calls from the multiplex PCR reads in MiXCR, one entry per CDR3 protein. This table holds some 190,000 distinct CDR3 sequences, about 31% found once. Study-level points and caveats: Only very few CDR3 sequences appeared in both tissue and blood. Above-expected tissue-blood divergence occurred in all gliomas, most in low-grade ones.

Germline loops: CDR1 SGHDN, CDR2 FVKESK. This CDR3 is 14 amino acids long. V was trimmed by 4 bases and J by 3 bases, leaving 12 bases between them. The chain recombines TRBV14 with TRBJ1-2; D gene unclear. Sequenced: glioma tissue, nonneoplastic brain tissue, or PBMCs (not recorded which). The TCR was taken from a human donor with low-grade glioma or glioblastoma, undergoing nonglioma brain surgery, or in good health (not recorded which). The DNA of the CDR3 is TGTGCCAGCAGCCCTCGACAAGGATACTATGGCTACACCTTC. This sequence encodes CASSPRQGYYGYTF.